A selection of T cell receptor beta chains follows, all from one sample in a study of T and B cells in COVID-19 patients. Each CDR3 protein gets one entry after TCRdb re-called the multiplex PCR reads with MiXCR. The sample contains a few thousand distinct CDR3 sequences, 25% to 30% of which appear only once. Input material: blood. These receptors originate from a human donor with active COVID-19. The CDR3 runs from the conserved cysteine through the conserved F or W. Only part of the rows carry a size: once, few, many, or a class if the clone is expanded.

J gene | clone size | V gene | CDR3 protein
TRBJ1-2 | NA | TRBV28 | CASRGGDSLNYGYTF
TRBJ2-3 | medium-sized | TRBV6-5 | CASSYSSSGVPDTQYF
TRBJ2-3 | few | TRBV12-3/TRBV12-4 | CASSLEGGSGDTQYF
TRBJ2-7 | NA | TRBV7-3 | CASSLGHSYEQYF
TRBJ2-1 | NA | TRBV4-2 | CASSQASAGGAGEQFF
TRBJ2-1 | medium-sized | TRBV27 | CASRTGQGSYNEQFF
TRBJ2-1 | NA | TRBV11-1 | CASSYGGEQFF
TRBJ1-1 | many | TRBV6-6 | CASSYVENTEAFF
TRBJ1-3 | medium-sized | TRBV6-5 | CASSYATGRSGNTIYF
TRBJ2-1 | many | TRBV6-4 | CASSPGGYYEQFF
TRBJ2-2 | NA | TRBV29-1 | CSTGQGGNTGELFF
TRBJ1-4 | few | TRBV4-2 | CASSLGTGGTNEKLFF
TRBJ2-1 | medium-sized | TRBV13 | CASSSGLTLYQYNEQFF
TRBJ2-7 | NA | TRBV29-1 | CSVEDPGTSSYEQYF
TRBJ1-4 | NA | TRBV6-5 | CTSRSFNGREPEKLFF
TRBJ2-1 | NA | TRBV24-1 | CATSSGVYNEQFF
TRBJ2-1 | medium-sized | TRBV6-5 | CASSYSIPGEQFF
TRBJ2-1 | few | TRBV7-2 | CASSRGEGTYNEQFF
TRBJ2-3 | NA | TRBV29-1 | CSVSRTSGRYTDTQYF
TRBJ2-3 | NA | TRBV6-2/TRBV6-3 | CASSGGTSGAINTQYF
TRBJ1-2 | medium-sized | TRBV12-3/TRBV12-4 | CASSLRDFRGYTF
TRBJ2-7 | few | TRBV20-1 | CSAQGAQGYEQYF
TRBJ2-1 | few | TRBV7-2 | CASSEGLAGAQVEQFF
TRBJ2-3 | medium-sized | TRBV18 | CASSPPARGEDTQYF
TRBJ2-2 | NA | TRBV28 | CASSLIPLPGFEAGELFF
TRBJ2-3 | few | TRBV5-1 | CASSLAGTGIDTQYF
TRBJ2-1 | NA | TRBV20-1 | CSARRREGEDEQFF
TRBJ2-7 | large | TRBV19 | CASRGQRGTYEQYF
TRBJ1-4 | NA | TRBV7-7 | CASSSGTGDFEKLFF
TRBJ1-2 | medium-sized | TRBV18 | CASPVWTIPLQTNYGYTF
TRBJ2-3 | medium-sized | TRBV19 | CASSIDHRPRTDTQYF
TRBJ2-7 | few | TRBV6-1 | CASVRVGGSYEQYF
TRBJ1-6 | few | TRBV25-1 | CASSESRQGNSPLHF
TRBJ2-3 | medium-sized | TRBV5-6 | CASSSWANENTQYF
TRBJ2-3 | NA | TRBV12-3/TRBV12-4 | CATRTSGSTDTQYF
TRBJ2-2 | few | TRBV12-3/TRBV12-4 | CASSSLGVPGELFF
TRBJ1-2 | NA | TRBV20-1 | CSARGQGNYGYTF
TRBJ1-2 | many | TRBV5-1 | CASSLGSGRANYGYTF
TRBJ1-2 | NA | TRBV20-1 | CSASDRLEGYTF
TRBJ1-3 | medium-sized | TRBV5-6 | CASSLRQGIGNTIYF
TRBJ2-7 | NA | TRBV19 | CASSVQGGAGEQYF